Reported below is one TCR beta chain. Antigen specificity is unknown. This table comes from immunoSEQ multiplex PCR, and its TCRdb copy is limited to in-frame clones, with some not included. This sample carries about 30,000 clones, 60% to 80% of them seen once, and the ten largest clones take roughly an eighth. CD4+ T cells from unexposed donors were obtained before the COVID-19 pandemic (2011-2018). The cells were cultured for roughly 11 days before CD4+ T cells were isolated. The sample originates from a study of CD4 T cells in relation to SARS-CoV-2 and coronaviruses. Per the germline V gene, CDR1 is MGHDK and CDR2 is SYGVNS. The CDR3 has 13 residues. V was pared by 4 bases and J by 4 bases, with 3 bases of the junction left unmatched.

The receptor's source is a human donor in good health. The V gene is TRBV25-1, the J gene TRBJ1-1; TRBD1 matches 7 bases. Sequenced sample: CD4+ T cells from PBMCs, cultured in vitro. The CDR3 sequence is CASSGQGGTEAFF. The CDR3 nucleotides are TGTGCCAGCAGTGGACAGGGTGGCACTGAAGCTTTCTTT.